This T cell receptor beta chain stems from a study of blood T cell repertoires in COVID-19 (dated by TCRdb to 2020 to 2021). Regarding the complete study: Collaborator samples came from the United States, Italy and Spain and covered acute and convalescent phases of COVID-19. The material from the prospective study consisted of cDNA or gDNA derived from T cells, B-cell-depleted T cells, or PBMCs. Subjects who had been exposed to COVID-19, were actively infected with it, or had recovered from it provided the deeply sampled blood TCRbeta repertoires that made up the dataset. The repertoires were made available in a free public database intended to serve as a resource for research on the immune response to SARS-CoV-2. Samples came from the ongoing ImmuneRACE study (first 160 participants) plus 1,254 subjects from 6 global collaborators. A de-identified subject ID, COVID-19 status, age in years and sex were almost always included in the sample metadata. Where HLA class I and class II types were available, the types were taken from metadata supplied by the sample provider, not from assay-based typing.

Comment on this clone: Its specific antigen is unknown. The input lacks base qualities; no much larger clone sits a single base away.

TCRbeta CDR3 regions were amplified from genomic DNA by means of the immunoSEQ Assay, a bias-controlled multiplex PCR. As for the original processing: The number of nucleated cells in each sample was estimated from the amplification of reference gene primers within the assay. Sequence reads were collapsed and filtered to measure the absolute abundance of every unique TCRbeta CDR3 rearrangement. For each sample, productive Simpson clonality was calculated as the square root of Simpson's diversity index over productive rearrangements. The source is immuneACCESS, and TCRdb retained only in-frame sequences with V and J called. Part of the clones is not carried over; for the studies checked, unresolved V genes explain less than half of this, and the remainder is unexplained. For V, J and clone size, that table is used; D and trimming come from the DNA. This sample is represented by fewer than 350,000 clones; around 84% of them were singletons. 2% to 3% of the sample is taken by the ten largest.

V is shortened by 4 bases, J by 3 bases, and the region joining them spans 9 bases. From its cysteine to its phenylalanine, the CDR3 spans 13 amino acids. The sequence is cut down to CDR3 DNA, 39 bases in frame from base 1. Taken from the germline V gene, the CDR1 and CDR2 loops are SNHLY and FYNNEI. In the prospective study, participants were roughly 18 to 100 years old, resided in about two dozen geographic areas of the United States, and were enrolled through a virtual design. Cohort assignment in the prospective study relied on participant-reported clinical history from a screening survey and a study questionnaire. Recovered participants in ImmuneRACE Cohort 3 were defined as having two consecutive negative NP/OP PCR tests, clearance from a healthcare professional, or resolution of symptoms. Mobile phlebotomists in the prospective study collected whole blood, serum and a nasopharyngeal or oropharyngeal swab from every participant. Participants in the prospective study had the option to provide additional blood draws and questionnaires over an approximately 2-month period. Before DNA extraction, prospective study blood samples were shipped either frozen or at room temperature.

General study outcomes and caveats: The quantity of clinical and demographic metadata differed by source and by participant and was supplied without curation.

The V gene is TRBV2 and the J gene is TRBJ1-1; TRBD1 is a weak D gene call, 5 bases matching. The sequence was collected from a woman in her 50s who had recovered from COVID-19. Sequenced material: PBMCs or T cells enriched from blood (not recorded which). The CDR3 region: CASSVGVHTEAFF. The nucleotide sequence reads TGTGCCAGCAGTGTAGGGGTTCACACTGAAGCTTTCTTT.